Following are 16 T cell receptor beta chains from one sample sequenced in a study of blood T cells in healthy people across ages. For the second PCR, which ran for roughly 7 to 11 cycles, a sample-barcoded 5' primer and a J-beta primer mix were used. From the 5' RACE reads, TCRdb called clonotypes with MiXCR, one entry per CDR3 protein. Seen here are about 780,000 distinct CDR3 sequences, about 45% observed once, and the top ten hold around 18%. Material for sequencing was blood. These receptors all stem from an older man in good health.

The chain has TRBV6-4 and TRBJ1-1, with TRBD1 identical over 7 bases. Germline V gives CDR1 MRHNA, CDR2 SNTAGT. V lost 6 bases, J lost 11 bases, and 15 bases stayed unmatched. The CDR3 has 14 residues. This CDR3 is CASRPQGVGSVAFF. CDR3 nucleotide sequence: TGTGCCAGCAGACCCCAGGGGGTTGGAAGTGTGGCTTTCTTT.

This clonotype was detected a few times. This chain uses TRBV5-1 with TRBJ2-3; D ambiguous. Trimming took off 7 bases at V and 4 bases at J, with 19 bases between the two ends. Germline CDR1 is SGHRS and CDR2 is YFSETQ. The CDR3 length is 15 residues. CDR3 loop: CASSEDVGFADTQYF. The CDR3, as DNA: TGCGCCAGCTCCGAGGACGTGGGATTCGCAGATACGCAGTATTTT.

The table lists this clonotype with many counts. The V gene is TRBV6-2 or TRBV6-3, the J gene TRBJ1-1; the D gene is possibly TRBD1 (6 bases). CDR1 and CDR2 (germline): MNHEY, SVGEGT. The CDR3 is 14 residues long. The CDR3 spells CGTRGLEMNTEAFF. The CDR3 nucleotides are TGTGGAACGCGGGGGCTGGAAATGAACACTGAAGCTTTCTTT.

V is TRBV7-3 and J is TRBJ2-1; D is possibly TRBD1 or TRBD2 (5 bases each). This CDR3 comprises 14 residues. Germline-derived CDR1 and CDR2 are SGHTA and FQGTGA. V lost 5 bases and J lost 13, with 21 bases in between. This CDR3 reads CASSRNGRVGTQFF. CDR3 in DNA: TGTGCCAGCAGCCGGAATGGCAGGGTCGGGACCCAGTTCTTC.

This clonotype has just a few counts. The chain joins TRBV2 to TRBJ2-7; D is unresolved. V was shortened by 8 bases and J by 4 bases, with 12 bases between the two germline ends. The CDR3 covers 12 residues. The germline CDR1 and CDR2 sequences are SNHLY and FYNNEI. The CDR3 here is CASGLVKYEQYF. The DNA for the CDR3 is TGTGCCAGCGGTCTAGTGAAATACGAGCAGTACTTC.

A remark on this clonotype: At one boundary the junction diverges from the germline segment, which might be a read error. The chain recombines TRBV28 with TRBJ2-1; 7 bases are shared with TRBD2. Germline lookup yields CDR1 MDHEN and CDR2 SYDVKM. The CDR3 has 13 amino acids. The CDR3 protein is CASSFPGLDEQFF. CDR3 nucleotides: TGTGCCAGTAGTTTTCCCGGACTAGATGAGCAGTTCTTC.

This clonotype has a single count. V gene TRBV28 combines with J gene TRBJ2-5, with no clear D. This CDR3 is 14 amino acids long. The ends were cut back, 5 bases at V and 5 bases at J, with 15 bases in the middle. The germline gives CDR1 MDHEN, CDR2 SYDVKM. The CDR3 nucleotides read TGTGCCAGCAGTGTATTTTCCGGGTACGAGACCCAGTACTTC. Its translation is CASSVFSGYETQYF.

With respect to this clonotype: A much larger clone lies one base from this, so it may be a read error. The V gene is TRBV12-3 or TRBV12-4, the J gene TRBJ2-1; the D gene is possibly TRBD2 (5 bases). The CDR3 is made up of 15 amino acids. The ends were cut back, 7 bases at V and 10 bases at J, with 23 bases in the middle. This CDR3 reads CASTLSRLGAWEQFF. CDR3 sequence (DNA): TGTGCCAGCACCCTTAGTAGGTTGGGAGCCTGGGAGCAGTTCTTC.

The chain has TRBV25-1 and TRBJ2-4; TRBD1 aligns across 8 bases. The CDR3 length is 14 residues. The V gene end was trimmed by 3 bases and the J gene end by 8 bases; junction bases not matched to a gene: 6. CDR1 and CDR2 (germline): MGHDK, SYGVNS. Here the CDR3 DNA reads TGTGCCAGCAGTGAGTCAGGGGGCCGGTACATTCAGTACTTC. Translation gives CASSESGGRYIQYF.

On this clonotype itself: A much larger clone differs by one base, so this may be a read error. The CDR3 reads CASSLWDRGYEQYF. In DNA, the CDR3 is TGTGCCAGCAGCTTATGGGACAGGGGCTACGAGCAGTACTTC. The chain recombines TRBV7-2 with TRBJ2-7; 10 nucleotides match TRBD1. The length of the CDR3 is 14 residues. After removal of 2 bases from V and 3 bases from J, the junction contained 1 base not matched to a gene. CDR1 and CDR2 (germline): SGHTA, FQGNSA.

The chain has TRBV6-2 or TRBV6-3 and TRBJ2-3; no clear D gene. CDR3 length equals 15 residues. CDR1 and CDR2 (germline): MNHEY, SVGEGT. Trimming left V 2 bases short and J 0 bases short, with 9 bases between. The CDR3 region is CASSYGPPSTDTQYF. The CDR3 DNA follows: TGTGCCAGCAGTTACGGGCCACCTAGCACAGATACGCAGTATTTT.

This clonotype has just a few counts. The chain couples TRBV20-1 to TRBJ2-7; TRBD2 agrees at 13 bases. The V gene end was trimmed by 5 bases and the J gene end by 1 base; junction bases not matched to a gene: 14. From germline, CDR1 is DFQATT and CDR2 SNEGSKA (reference sequence). The CDR3 consists of 18 residues. CDR3 nucleotides: TGCAGTGCTCATGGGACCGGGACTAGCGGGACTATATCCTACGAGCAGTACTTC. This codes for CSAHGTGTSGTISYEQYF.

This clonotype was observed a handful of times. This chain uses TRBV20-1 with TRBJ1-6; the D is unclear. The CDR3 covers 16 residues. Trimming took 3 bases from V and 0 from J, leaving 12 bases between them. The germline CDR1 and CDR2 sequences are DFQATT and SNEGSKA (reference sequence). The CDR3 nucleotides are TGCAGTGCTAGGTTTCGTGAGAGCTCCTATAATTCACCCCTCCACTTT. Translation gives CSARFRESSYNSPLHF.

A note on this clonotype: One end of the junction is discordant with germline, which a read error may explain. The chain couples TRBV12-3 or TRBV12-4 to TRBJ2-7, with no clear D. The CDR3 runs 12 residues. CDR3 amino acids: CAGSFKRNEQYF. The CDR3 coding sequence is TGTGCCGGCAGTTTTAAACGGAACGAGCAGTACTTC.

This clonotype was seen a few times. The chain employs TRBV3-1 and TRBJ2-3; D is unclear. The germline gives CDR1 LGHDT, CDR2 YNNKEL (reference sequence). The ends were cut back, 0 bases at V and 4 bases at J, with 14 bases in the middle. The CDR3 is made up of 16 amino acids. The CDR3, as DNA: TGTGCCAGCAGCCAAGAGATCACCCCGGTCCCAGATACGCAGTATTTT. Translated, it gives CASSQEITPVPDTQYF.

As concerns this clonotype: With a much larger clone just one base away, this may be a read error. The chain couples TRBV7-2 to TRBJ2-7; D unresolved. Germline V gene data show CDR1 as SGHTA and CDR2 as FQGNSA. V lost 8 bases to trimming and J lost 3 bases, with 11 bases between them. There are 12 residues in the CDR3. The CDR3 coding sequence is TGTGCCAGCGGCCCCCCCGGCTACGAGCAGTACTTC. This codes for CASGPPGYEQYF.